These 15 T cell receptor beta chains share one sample of origin, sequenced in a study of blood T cell repertoires in COVID-19. The repertoire was sequenced with immunoSEQ multiplex PCR; TCRdb's copy has only in-frame clones and lacks some. This table holds some 50,000 clones, under 70% found once. The sequencing sample was made of peripheral blood. All receptors derive from a woman aged 70-85 years with acute or convalescent COVID-19.

The chain carries TRBV5-5 and TRBJ1-3; no reliable D call. V lost 4 bases, J lost 0 bases, and 11 bases lay in between. From germline, CDR1 is SGHKS and CDR2 YYEKEE (reference sequence). The CDR3 consists of 15 residues. This CDR3 reads CASSNDPNSGNTIYF. The DNA for the CDR3 is TGTGCCAGCAGCAATGATCCTAACTCTGGAAACACCATATATTTT.

The rearrangement joins TRBV7-2 to TRBJ2-4; D perhaps matches TRBD1 (5 bases). Germline V CDR1 and CDR2: SGHTA, FQGNSA. CDR3 size: 12 residues. The germline V and J ends were trimmed by 5 bases and 6 bases, with 8 bases remaining between them. CDR3: CASSIDRNIQYF. In DNA, the CDR3 is TGTGCCAGCAGCATAGACAGAAACATTCAGTACTTC.

The V gene is TRBV2, the J gene TRBJ1-5, with a possible D match to TRBD1 (6 bases). V was trimmed by 7 bases and J by 7 bases, leaving 20 bases between them. Germline CDR1 and CDR2: SNHLY and FYNNEI. CDR3 length: 15 amino acids. CDR3 residues: CASTLAGGQGQPQHF. The CDR3 DNA reads as TGTGCCAGCACCCTGGCCGGGGGGCAGGGGCAGCCCCAGCATTTT.

The chain is built from TRBV7-8 and TRBJ2-1; maybe TRBD1 (5 bases). The V gene lost 3 bases and the J gene lost 2 bases, with 14 bases spanning the gap. CDR1 SGHVS and CDR2 FQNEAQ come from the germline V gene. This CDR3 region has 16 residues. The CDR3 DNA follows: TGTGCCAGCAGCTTGCGGTCAGGGTCAGCCTACAATGAGCAGTTCTTC. Translation gives CASSLRSGSAYNEQFF.

This chain connects TRBV6-6 to TRBJ2-2, with TRBD2 matching over 10 bases. The germline gives CDR1 MNHNY, CDR2 SVGAGI (reference sequence). V trimming: 4 bases; J trimming: 4 bases; junction bases outside the gene matches: 6. The length of the CDR3 is 16 residues. CDR3 protein: CASSLGLAVLTGELFF. CDR3 bases: TGTGCCAGCAGTTTAGGACTAGCGGTCCTCACCGGGGAGCTGTTTTTT.

This clone was found a few times. The chain links TRBV15 to TRBJ1-3, with D hard to call. The CDR3 runs to 15 residues. Deletions cut 5 bases from V and 0 bases from J, with 11 bases between. CDR1 is LNHNV, CDR2 YYDKDF, per germline (reference sequence). The CDR3 coding sequence is TGTGCCACCAGCGAGCCGGGGTTCTCTGGAAACACCATATATTTT. It is translated as CATSEPGFSGNTIYF. Supplemented by reference TRBV15 and TRBJ1-3, the full variable domain reads DAMVIQNPRYQVTQFGKPVTLSCSQTLNHNVMYWYQQKSSQAPKLLFHYYDKDFNNEADTPDNFQSRRPNTSFCFLDIRSPGLGDTAMYLCATSEPGFSGNTIYFGEGSWLTVV.

The gene calls are TRBV5-5 and TRBJ2-7; 7 positions match TRBD1. The length of the CDR3 is 13 residues. Trimming cost V 4 bases and J 1 base; bases outside gene matches: 2. Germline loops: CDR1 SGHKS, CDR2 YYEKEE (reference sequence). The CDR3: CASSPTGSYEQYF. The DNA for the CDR3 is TGTGCCAGCAGCCCGACAGGGTCCTACGAGCAGTACTTC.

V gene TRBV21-1 combines with J gene TRBJ2-7; no check of the table's D call, TRBD2, against the DNA was made. TRBV21-1 is shown as a pseudogene. CDR3 size: 12 residues. The CDR3 region is CASTRETYEQYF. CDR3 in DNA: TGTGCCAGCACCCGGGAGACCTACGAGCAGTACTTC.

V usage is TRBV28 and J usage is TRBJ2-7; no firm D call. The CDR3 totals 12 residues. V dropped 4 bases and J dropped 2 bases, with 6 bases sitting between them. Germline V lookup: CDR1 MDHEN, CDR2 SYDVKM. In DNA, the CDR3 is TGTGCCAGCAGTTCCAGCGCCTACGAGCAGTACTTC. It codes for CASSSSAYEQYF.

The CDR3 nucleotides are TGCGCCAGCAGCCAAGATTCAGGTTCGCATAACACCGGGGAGCTGTTTTTT. This encodes CASSQDSGSHNTGELFF. The chain is built from TRBV4-3 and TRBJ2-2; D call uncertain. The CDR3 covers 17 residues. The V end lost 0 bases, the J end lost 2 bases, and 13 bases lay between the germline ends. CDR1 and CDR2 from the germline V gene are LGHNA and YSLEER.

The gene calls are TRBV14 and TRBJ2-3; tentatively, D is TRBD2 (5 bases). Germline CDR1 is SGHDN and CDR2 is FVKESK. The CDR3 has 15 residues. The ends were cut back, 4 bases at V and 2 bases at J, with 13 bases in the middle. Here the CDR3 reads CASSRSGLYTDTQYF. The CDR3 DNA follows: TGTGCCAGCAGCCGATCTGGACTGTACACAGATACGCAGTATTTT. The full variable domain, rest sourced from reference TRBV14 and TRBJ2-3, is EAGVTQFPSHSVIEKGQTVTLRCDPISGHDNLYWYRRVMGKEIKFLLHFVKESKQDESGMPNNRFLAERTGGTYSTLKVQPAELEDSGVYFCASSRSGLYTDTQYFGPGTRLTVL.

This chain links TRBV7-3 with TRBJ2-2; a weak D match, TRBD1 (6 bases). CDR3 length: 15 amino acids. Trimming pared 5 bases from V and 5 bases from J, leaving 15 bases between. Germline CDR1 and CDR2: SGHTA and FQGTGA. CDR3 in amino acids: CASSLGQSGTGELFF. DNA of the CDR3: TGTGCCAGCAGCCTAGGACAGTCGGGAACCGGGGAGCTGTTTTTT.

This clone has a single count. The gene calls are TRBV5-1 and TRBJ2-2, with D unresolved. The V end was cut by 6 bases, the J end by 2 bases, with 8 bases between. The CDR3 sequence is 13 residues long. The germline gives CDR1 SGHRS, CDR2 YFSETQ. The CDR3 DNA follows: TGCGCCAGCACTTACTACAACACCGGGGAGCTGTTTTTT. Protein: CASTYYNTGELFF.

V usage is TRBV28 and J usage is TRBJ2-3; the D gene is possibly TRBD1 (5 bases). Per germline, CDR1 MDHEN and CDR2 SYDVKM. The V gene lost 4 bases and the J gene lost 3 bases, with 8 bases spanning the gap. This CDR3 region has 13 residues. As DNA, the CDR3 is TGTGCCAGCAGTTCCCAGGGAACAGATACGCAGTATTTT. This translates into CASSSQGTDTQYF. The full variable domain, rest sourced from reference TRBV28 and TRBJ2-3, is DVKVTQSSRYLVKRTGEKVFLECVQDMDHENMFWYRQDPGLGLRLIYFSYDVKMKEKGDIPEGYSVSREKKERFSLILESASTNQTSMYLCASSSQGTDTQYFGPGTRLTVL.

Notes on this clone: The junction departs from germline at one end; a sequencing error may be responsible. V usage is TRBV6-1 and J usage is TRBJ2-3, with 14 bases that match TRBD2. This CDR3 is 15 amino acids long. Germline CDR1 is MNHNS and CDR2 is SASEGT. For the CDR3, the DNA is TGTGCCAGCAGTGAAGCCTCCGGGACTAGCGGGGGCCCCCATTTT. As protein: CASSEASGTSGGPHF.